This T cell receptor (beta chain) was sequenced for a study of blood T cell repertoires in COVID-19. Study in general: T cells, B-cell-depleted T cells, or PBMCs provided the cDNA or gDNA that served as material.

Germline CDR1 reads SEHNR; CDR2 reads FQNEAQ (reference sequence). Between the trimmed V and J ends, which lost 5 bases and 0 bases, there was a span of 6 bases. CDR3 size: 13 residues. Per the authors' pipeline: Quantification of nucleated cells was approximated via reference gene primer amplification. Here immunoSEQ multiplex PCR was the method, and the copy in TCRdb shows in-frame clones only, minus some. The V and J calls and clone size were taken over from that table, and D and trimming were inferred from the DNA. The sample includes some 240,000 clones, around 88% seen only once; the top ten take around 3.3%. Which cohort a participant joined came from the clinical history participants gave.

The V gene is TRBV7-9, the J gene TRBJ2-3; D gene uncertain. This TCR derives from a woman aged 40 to 50 with acute COVID-19. The sample consisted of PBMCs or T cells enriched from blood (not recorded which). This CDR3 reads CASSETSTDTQYF. The DNA for the CDR3 is TGTGCCAGCAGCGAGACTAGCACAGATACGCAGTATTTT.